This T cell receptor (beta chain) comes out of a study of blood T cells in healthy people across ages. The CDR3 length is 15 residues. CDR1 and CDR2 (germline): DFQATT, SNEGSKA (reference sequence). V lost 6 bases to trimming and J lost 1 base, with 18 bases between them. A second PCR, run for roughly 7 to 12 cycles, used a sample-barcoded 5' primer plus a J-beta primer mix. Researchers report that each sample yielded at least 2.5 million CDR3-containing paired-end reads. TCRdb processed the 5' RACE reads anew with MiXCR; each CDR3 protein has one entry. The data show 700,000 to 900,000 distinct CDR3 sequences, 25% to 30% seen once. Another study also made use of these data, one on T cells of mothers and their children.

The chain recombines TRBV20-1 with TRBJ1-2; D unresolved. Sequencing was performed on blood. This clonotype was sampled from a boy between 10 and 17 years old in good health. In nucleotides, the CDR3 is TGCAGTGCCGAGGCCTCAGGCGAAGTTAACTATGGCTACACCTTC. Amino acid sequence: CSAEASGEVNYGYTF.